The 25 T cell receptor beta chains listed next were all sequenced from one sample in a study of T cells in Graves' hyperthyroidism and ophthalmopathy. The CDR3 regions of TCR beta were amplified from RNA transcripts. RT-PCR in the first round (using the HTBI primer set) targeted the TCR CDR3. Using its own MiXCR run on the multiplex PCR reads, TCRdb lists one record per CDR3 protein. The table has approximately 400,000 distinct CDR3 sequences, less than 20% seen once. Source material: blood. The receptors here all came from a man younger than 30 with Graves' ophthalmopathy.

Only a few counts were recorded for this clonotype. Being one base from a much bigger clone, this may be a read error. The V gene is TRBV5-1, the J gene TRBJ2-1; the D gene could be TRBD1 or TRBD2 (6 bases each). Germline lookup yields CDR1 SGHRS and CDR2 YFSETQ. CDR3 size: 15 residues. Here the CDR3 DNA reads TGTGCCAGCAGCTCTGGCAGGGGAGCGGGCAATGAGCAGTTCTTC. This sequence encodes CASSSGRGAGNEQFF.

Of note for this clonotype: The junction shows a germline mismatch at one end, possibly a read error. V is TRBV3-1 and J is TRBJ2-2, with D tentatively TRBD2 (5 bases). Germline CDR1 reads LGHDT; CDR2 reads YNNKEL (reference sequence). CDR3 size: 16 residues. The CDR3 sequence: CASSRFFGGETGELLF. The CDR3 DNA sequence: TGTGCCAGCAGCCGCTTCTTTGGAGGCGAAACCGGGGAGCTGCTTTTT.

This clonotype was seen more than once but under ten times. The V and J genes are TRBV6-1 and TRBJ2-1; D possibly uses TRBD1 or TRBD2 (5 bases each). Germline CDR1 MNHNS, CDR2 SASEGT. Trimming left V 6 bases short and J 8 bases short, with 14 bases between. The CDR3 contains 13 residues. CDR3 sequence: CASRNLQGHEQFF. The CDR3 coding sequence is TGTGCCAGCAGGAACCTCCAGGGACATGAGCAGTTCTTC.

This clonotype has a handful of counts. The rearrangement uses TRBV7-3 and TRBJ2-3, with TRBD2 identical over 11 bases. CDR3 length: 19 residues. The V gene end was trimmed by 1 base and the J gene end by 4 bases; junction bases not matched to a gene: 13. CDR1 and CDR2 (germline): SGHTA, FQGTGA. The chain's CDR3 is CASSLISGGAGRLADTQYF. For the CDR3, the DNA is TGTGCCAGCAGCTTAATTAGCGGGGGGGCCGGGCGCTTGGCAGATACGCAGTATTTT. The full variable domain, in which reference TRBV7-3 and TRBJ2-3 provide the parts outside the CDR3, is GAGVSQTPSNKVTEKGKYVELRCDPISGHTALYWYRQSLGQGPEFLIYFQGTGAADDSGLPNDRFFAVRPEGSVSTLKIQRTERGDSAVYLCASSLISGGAGRLADTQYFGPGTRLTVL.

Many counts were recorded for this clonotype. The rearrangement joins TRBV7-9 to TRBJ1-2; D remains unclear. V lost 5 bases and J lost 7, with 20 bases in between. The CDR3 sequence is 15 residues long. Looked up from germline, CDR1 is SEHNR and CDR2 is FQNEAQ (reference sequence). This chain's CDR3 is CASSPPSGRVGGYTF. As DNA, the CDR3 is TGTGCCAGCAGCCCTCCCTCCGGGAGGGTGGGTGGCTACACCTTC.

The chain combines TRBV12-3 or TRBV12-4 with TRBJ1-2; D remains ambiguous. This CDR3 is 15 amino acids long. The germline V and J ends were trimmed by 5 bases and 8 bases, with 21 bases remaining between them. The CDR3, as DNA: TGTGCCAGCAGTCCTACCCAGAGGGTTGTGTTGGGCTACACCTTC. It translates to CASSPTQRVVLGYTF.

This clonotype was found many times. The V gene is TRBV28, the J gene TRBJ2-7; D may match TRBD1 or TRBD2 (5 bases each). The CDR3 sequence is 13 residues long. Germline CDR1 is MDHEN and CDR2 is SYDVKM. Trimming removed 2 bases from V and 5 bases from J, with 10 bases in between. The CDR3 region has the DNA TGTGCCAGCAGTTTAGCCCAGGGACACGAGCAGTACTTC. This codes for CASSLAQGHEQYF.

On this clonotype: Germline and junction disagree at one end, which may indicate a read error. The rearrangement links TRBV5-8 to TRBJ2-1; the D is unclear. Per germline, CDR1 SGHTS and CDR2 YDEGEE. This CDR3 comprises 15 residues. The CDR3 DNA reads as TGCGCCAGCAGTTCGACCCTCTCCTTAGGCAATGAGCAGTTCTTC. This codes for CASSSTLSLGNEQFF.

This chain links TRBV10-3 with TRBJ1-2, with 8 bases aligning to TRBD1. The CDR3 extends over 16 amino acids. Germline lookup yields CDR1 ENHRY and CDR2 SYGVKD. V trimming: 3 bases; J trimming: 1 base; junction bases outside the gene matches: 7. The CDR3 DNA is TGTGCCATCAGTGACCCGGACAGGGAAATTAACTATGGCTACACCTTC. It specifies CAISDPDREINYGYTF.

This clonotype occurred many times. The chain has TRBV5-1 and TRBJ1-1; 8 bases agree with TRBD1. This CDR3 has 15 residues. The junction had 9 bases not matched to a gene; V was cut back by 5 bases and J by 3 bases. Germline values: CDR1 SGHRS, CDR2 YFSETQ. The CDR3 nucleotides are TGCGCCAGCAGTCTGACGACAGGGGCCGACACTGAAGCTTTCTTT. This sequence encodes CASSLTTGADTEAFF.

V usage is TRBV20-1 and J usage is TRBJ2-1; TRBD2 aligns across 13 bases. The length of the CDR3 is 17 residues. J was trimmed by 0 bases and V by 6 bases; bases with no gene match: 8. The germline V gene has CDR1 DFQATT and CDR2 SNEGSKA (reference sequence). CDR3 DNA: TGCAGTGCCCACAGTACTAGCGGGGGGGCCTCCTACAATGAGCAGTTCTTC. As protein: CSAHSTSGGASYNEQFF.

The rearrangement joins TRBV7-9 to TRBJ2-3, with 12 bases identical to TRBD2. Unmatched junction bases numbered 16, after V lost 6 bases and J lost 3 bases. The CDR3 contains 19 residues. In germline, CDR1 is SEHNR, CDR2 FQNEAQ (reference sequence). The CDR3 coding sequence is TGTGCCAGCAGTCGGGACTCTAGCGGGGGGGCCCTCGGTACAGATACGCAGTATTTT. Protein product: CASSRDSSGGALGTDTQYF.

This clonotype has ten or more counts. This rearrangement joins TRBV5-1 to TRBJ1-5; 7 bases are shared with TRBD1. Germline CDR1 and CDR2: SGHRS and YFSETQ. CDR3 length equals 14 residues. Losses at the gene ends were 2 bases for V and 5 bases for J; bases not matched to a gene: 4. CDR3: CASSFSGGDQPQHF. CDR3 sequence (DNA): TGCGCCAGCAGCTTCTCAGGGGGTGATCAGCCCCAGCATTTT.

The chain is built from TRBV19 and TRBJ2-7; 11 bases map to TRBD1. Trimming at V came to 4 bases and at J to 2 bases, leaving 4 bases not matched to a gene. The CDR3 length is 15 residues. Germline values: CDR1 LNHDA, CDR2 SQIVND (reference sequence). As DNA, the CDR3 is TGTGCCAGTAGTACACAGGGACAGGGGGCCTACGAGCAGTACTTC. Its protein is CASSTQGQGAYEQYF.

DNA of the CDR3: TGCAGCGCCCATAGCTCTGGGGCCAACGTCCTGACTTTC. Its protein is CSAHSSGANVLTF. V gene TRBV29-1 combines with J gene TRBJ2-6, with no clear D. V dropped 7 bases and J dropped 0 bases, with 7 bases sitting between them. CDR3 length equals 13 residues. CDR1 is SQVTM, CDR2 ANQGSEA, per germline.

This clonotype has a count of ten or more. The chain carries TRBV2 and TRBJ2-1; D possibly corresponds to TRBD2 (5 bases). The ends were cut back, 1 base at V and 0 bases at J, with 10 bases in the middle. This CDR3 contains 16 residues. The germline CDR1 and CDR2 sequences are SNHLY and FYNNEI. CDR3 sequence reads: CASSEERGSSYNEQFF. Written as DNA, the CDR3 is TGTGCCAGCAGTGAAGAGAGAGGGAGCTCCTACAATGAGCAGTTCTTC.

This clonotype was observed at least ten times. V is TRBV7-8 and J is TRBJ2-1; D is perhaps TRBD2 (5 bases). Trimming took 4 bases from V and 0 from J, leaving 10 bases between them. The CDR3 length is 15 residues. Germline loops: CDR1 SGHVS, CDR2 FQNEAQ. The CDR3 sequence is CASSSLGSSYNEQFF. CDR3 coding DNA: TGTGCCAGCAGCTCCCTTGGGAGCTCCTACAATGAGCAGTTCTTC. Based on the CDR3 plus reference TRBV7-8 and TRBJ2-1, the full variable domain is GAGVSQSPRYKVAKRGQDVALRCDPISGHVSLFWYQQALGQGPEFLTYFQNEAQLDKSGLPSDRFFAERPEGSVSTLKIQRTQQEDSAVYLCASSSLGSSYNEQFFGPGTRLTVL.

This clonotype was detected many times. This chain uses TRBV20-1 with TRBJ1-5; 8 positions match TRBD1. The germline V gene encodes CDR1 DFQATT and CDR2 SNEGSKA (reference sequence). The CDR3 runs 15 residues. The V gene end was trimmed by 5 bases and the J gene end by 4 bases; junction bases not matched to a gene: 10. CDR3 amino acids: CSAPVAQGVNQPQHF. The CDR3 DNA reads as TGCAGTGCTCCGGTGGCACAGGGGGTAAATCAGCCCCAGCATTTT.

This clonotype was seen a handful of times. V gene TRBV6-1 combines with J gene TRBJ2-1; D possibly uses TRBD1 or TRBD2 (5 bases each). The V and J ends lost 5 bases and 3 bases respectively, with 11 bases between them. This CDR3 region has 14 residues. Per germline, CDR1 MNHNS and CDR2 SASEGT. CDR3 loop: CASSSGRYYNEQFF. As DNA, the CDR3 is TGTGCCAGCAGTTCGGGACGGTACTACAATGAGCAGTTCTTC.

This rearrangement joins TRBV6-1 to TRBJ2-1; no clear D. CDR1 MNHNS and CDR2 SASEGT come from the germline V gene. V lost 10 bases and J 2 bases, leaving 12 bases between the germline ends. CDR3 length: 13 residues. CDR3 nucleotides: TGTGCCACCCTCCTGGGGACCTACAATGAGCAGTTCTTC. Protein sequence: CATLLGTYNEQFF.

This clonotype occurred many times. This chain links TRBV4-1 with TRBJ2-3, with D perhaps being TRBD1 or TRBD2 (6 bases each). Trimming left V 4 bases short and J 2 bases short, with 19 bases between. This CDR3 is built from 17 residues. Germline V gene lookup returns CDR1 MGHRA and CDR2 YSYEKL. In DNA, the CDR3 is TGCGCCAGCAGCCCTTCCGGTGAGGGGGGACTCACAGATACGCAGTATTTT. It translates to CASSPSGEGGLTDTQYF.

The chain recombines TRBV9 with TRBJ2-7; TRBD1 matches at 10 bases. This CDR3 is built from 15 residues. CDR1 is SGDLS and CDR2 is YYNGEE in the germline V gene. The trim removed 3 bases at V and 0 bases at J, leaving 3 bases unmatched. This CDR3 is CASSAGQGVSYEQYF. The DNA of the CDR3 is TGTGCCAGCAGCGCCGGACAGGGGGTCTCCTACGAGCAGTACTTC.

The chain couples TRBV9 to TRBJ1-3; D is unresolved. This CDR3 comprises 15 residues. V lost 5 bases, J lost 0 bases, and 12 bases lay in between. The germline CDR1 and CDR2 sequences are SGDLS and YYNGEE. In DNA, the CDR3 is TGTGCCAGCAGTGCGGCCCGTTCCTCTGGAAACACCATATATTTT. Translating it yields CASSAARSSGNTIYF. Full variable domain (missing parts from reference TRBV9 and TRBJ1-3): DSGVTQTPKHLITATGQRVTLRCSPRSGDLSVYWYQQSLDQGLQFLIQYYNGEERAKGNILERFSAQQFPDLHSELNLSSLELGDSALYFCASSAARSSGNTIYFGEGSWLTVV.

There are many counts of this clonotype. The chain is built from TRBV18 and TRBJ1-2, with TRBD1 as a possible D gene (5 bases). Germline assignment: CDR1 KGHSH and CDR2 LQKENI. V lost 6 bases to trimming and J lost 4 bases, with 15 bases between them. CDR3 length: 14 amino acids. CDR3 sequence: CASSLSGTSYGYTF. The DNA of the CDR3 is TGTGCCAGCTCGTTATCCGGGACTTCCTATGGCTACACCTTC.

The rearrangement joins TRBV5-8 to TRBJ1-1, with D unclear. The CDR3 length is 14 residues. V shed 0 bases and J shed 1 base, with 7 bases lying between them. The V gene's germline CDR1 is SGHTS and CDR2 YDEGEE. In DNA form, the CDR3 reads TGTGCCAGCAGCTTGGCCTCGGCGAACACTGAAGCTTTCTTT. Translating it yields CASSLASANTEAFF.